This T cell receptor beta chain was sequenced during a study of CD8 T cells in Susac syndrome. The authors sequenced TCR beta from blood CD8+ and CD4+ T cells. The authors negatively isolated CD8+ and CD4+ T cells and FACS-enriched TEMRA cells. CDR1 is SGHNT, CDR2 YYREEE, per germline (reference sequence). The CDR3 totals 11 residues. The V end was cut by 2 bases, the J end by 7 bases, with 4 bases between. cDNA came from roughly 0.53 to 1 ug RNA primed by random hexamers. The TCR beta CDR3 was amplified by immunoSEQ multiplex PCR across 54 Vbeta, 13 Jbeta. Each CDR3 protein gets one entry after TCRdb re-called the immunoSEQ multiplex PCR reads with MiXCR. The table has around 200,000 distinct CDR3 sequences, approximately 95% seen once.

This clonotype was sampled from a human donor with multiple sclerosis. Sequences were obtained from CD4+ T cells from PBMCs. This chain uses TRBV5-4 with TRBJ2-1; D remains ambiguous. The CDR3 spells CASSFMNEQFF. The DNA of the CDR3 is TGTGCCAGCAGCTTTATGAATGAGCAGTTCTTC.